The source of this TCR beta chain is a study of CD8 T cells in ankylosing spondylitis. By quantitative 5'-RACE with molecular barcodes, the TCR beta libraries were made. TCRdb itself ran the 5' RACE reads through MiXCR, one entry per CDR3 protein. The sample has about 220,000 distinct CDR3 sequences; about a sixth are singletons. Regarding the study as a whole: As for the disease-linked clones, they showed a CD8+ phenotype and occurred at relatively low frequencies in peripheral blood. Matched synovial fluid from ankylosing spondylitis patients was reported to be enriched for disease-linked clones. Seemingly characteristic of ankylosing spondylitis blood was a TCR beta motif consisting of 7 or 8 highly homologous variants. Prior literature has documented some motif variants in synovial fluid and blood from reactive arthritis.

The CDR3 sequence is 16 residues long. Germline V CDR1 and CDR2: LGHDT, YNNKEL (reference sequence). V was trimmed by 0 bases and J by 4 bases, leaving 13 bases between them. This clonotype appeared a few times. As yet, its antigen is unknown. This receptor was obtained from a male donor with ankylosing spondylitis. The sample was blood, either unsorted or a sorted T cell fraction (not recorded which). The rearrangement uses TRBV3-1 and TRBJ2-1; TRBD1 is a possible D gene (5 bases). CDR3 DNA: TGTGCCAGCAGCCAAGATGCCTGGGGCTTGTACAATGAGCAGTTCTTC. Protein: CASSQDAWGLYNEQFF.